The entry below describes one T cell receptor beta chain. The data are from a study of T cell changes during pregnancy in multiple sclerosis. V lost 0 bases and J lost 0, with 11 bases in between. The CDR3 spans 16 residues. Germline loops: CDR1 SGDLS, CDR2 YYNGEE. Clones were read by immunoSEQ multiplex PCR, and TCRdb kept only the in-frame ones, dropping some. The data contain 55,000 to 65,000 clones, 90% of them singletons. This chain joins TRBV9 and TRBJ2-3; perhaps TRBD1 as D (7 bases). Sequenced here: peripheral blood, sampled in the first trimester of pregnancy. The sequence was collected from a female donor in good health, enrolled as a control in a pregnancy study. For the CDR3, the DNA is TGTGCCAGCAGCGTAGAGGGGGCGGGGAGCACAGATACGCAGTATTTT. Protein product: CASSVEGAGSTDTQYF.